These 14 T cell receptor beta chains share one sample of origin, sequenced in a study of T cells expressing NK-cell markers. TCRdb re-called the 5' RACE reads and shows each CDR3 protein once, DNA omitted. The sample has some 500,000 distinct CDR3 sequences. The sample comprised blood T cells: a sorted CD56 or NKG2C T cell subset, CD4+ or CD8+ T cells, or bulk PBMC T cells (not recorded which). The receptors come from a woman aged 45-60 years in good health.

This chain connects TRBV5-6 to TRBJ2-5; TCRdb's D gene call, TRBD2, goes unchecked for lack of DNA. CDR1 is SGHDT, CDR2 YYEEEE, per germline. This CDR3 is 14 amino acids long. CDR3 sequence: CASTTTLAGEAQYF.

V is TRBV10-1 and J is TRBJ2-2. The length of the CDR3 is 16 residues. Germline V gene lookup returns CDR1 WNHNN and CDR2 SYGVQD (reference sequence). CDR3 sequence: CASSEGVAWNTGELFF.

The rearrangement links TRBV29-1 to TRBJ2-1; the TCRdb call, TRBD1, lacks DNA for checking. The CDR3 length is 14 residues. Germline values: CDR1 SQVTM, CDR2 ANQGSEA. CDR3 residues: CSGKTGPSYNEQFF.

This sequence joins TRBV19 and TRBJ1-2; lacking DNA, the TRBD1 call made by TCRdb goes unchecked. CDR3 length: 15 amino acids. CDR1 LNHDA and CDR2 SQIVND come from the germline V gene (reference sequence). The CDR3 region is CASSRGTFRDYGYTF.

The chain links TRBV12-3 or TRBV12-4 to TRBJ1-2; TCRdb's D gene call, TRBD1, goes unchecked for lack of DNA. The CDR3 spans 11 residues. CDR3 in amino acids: CASRRGFGYTF.

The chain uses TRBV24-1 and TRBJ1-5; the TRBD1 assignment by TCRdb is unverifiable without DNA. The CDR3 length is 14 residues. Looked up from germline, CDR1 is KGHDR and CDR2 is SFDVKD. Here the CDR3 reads CATSDSQGNQPQHF.

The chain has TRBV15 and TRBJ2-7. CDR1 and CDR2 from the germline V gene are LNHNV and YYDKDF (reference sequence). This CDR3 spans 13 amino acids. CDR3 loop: CATSRRLEQEQYF.

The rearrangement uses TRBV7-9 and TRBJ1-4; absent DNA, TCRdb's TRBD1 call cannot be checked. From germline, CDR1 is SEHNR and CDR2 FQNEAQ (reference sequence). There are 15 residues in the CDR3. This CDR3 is CASSPYGTGAEKLFF.

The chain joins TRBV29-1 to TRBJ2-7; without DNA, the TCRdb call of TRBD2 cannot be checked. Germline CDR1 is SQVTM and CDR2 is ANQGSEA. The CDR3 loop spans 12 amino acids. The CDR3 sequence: CSGTSGSYEQYF.

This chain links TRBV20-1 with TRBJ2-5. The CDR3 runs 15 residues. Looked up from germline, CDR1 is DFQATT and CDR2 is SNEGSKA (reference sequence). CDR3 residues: CSARAPALPPETQYF.

The CDR3 sequence is CASSIGVRRPTKQYF. This rearrangement joins TRBV19 to TRBJ2-7. The CDR3 covers 15 residues. CDR1 LNHDA and CDR2 SQIVND come from the germline V gene (reference sequence).

CDR3 sequence reads: CSAMGGIYTEAFF. This chain links TRBV20-1 with TRBJ1-1; TCRdb's D gene call, TRBD1, goes unchecked for lack of DNA. Germline V lookup: CDR1 DFQATT, CDR2 SNEGSKA (reference sequence). The CDR3 length is 13 residues.

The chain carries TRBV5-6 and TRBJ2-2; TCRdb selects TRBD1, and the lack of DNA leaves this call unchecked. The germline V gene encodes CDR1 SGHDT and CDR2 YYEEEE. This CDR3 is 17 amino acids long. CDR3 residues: CASSLGVGHLIRGELFF.

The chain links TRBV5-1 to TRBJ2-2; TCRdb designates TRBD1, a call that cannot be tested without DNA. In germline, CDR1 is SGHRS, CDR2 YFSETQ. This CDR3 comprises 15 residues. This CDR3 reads CASSSPGGINGELFF.